This T cell receptor (beta chain) was sequenced in a study of T-cell reconstitution after alpha-beta-depleted transplantation in children. Deletions cut 4 bases from V and 10 bases from J, with 8 bases between. The CDR3 has 11 residues. Unique molecular identifiers tagged the TCRbeta library. From the PCR reads, TCRdb called clonotypes with MiXCR, one entry per CDR3 protein. The sample lists approximately 650,000 distinct CDR3 sequences; less than 15% were seen once. In its sample, this clonotype was seen many times. This clonotype originated in a girl aged 2-10 years with congenital amegakaryocytic thrombocytopenia, due to receive a stem cell transplant. The V gene is TRBV12-3 or TRBV12-4, the J gene TRBJ2-1; weak D call: TRBD1 (6 bases). The sequenced sample was PBMCs, obtained before TCRalphabeta/CD19-depleted stem cell transplant. For the CDR3, the DNA is TGTGCCAGCAGTTCACAGGGCGAGCAGTTCTTC. It encodes CASSSQGEQFF.